The clone carrying this T cell receptor beta chain was detected only a few times. As yet, its antigen is unknown. The data were taken from a study of PD-L1 blockade in urothelial cancer. Study overall: Analysis of the blood was performed 3 weeks (second dose) and 6 weeks after treatment start. General observations from the study: Pretreatment TCR clonality in blood under the median foretold superior survival.

The germline gives CDR1 MDHEN, CDR2 SYDVKM. This CDR3 has 13 residues. The junction had 4 bases not matched to a gene; V was cut back by 3 bases and J by 5 bases. Documented time point: peripheral blood 6 weeks after treatment start. The diagnosis in patients was locally advanced or metastatic urothelial carcinoma. Synthetic spike-ins, TCR analog templates, were added into each PCR. The data were produced by immunoSEQ multiplex PCR, yet TCRdb's version contains in-frame clones alone and is incomplete. The data hold roughly 40,000 clones, with under 95% observed a single time. The sequences come from PBMCs, collected around atezolizumab (anti-PD-L1) treatment. This sequence joins TRBV28 and TRBJ2-7; 7 bases map to TRBD1. The receptor's source is a man between 70 and 80 years old with urothelial cancer. In nucleotides, the CDR3 is TGTGCCAGCAGTTTCACAGGGGTCCACGAGCAGTACTTC. This encodes CASSFTGVHEQYF.